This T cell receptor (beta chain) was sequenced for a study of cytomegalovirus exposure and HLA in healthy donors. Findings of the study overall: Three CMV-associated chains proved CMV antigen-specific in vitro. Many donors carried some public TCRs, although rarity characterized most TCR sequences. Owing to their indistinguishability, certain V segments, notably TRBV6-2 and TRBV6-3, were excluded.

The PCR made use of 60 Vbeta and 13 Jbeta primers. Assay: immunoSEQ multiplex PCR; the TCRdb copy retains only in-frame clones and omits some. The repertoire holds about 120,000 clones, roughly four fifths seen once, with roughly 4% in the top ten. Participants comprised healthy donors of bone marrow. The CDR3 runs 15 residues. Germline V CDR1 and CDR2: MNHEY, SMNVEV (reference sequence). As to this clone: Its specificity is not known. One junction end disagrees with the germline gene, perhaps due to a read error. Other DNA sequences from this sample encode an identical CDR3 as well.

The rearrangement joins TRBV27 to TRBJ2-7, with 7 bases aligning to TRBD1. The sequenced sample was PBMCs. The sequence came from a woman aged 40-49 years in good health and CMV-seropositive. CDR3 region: CASSTRDSGSYEQYF. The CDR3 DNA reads TGTGCCAGCAGTACCCGGGACAGTGGCTCCTATGAGCAGTACTTC.